Given below is one T cell receptor (beta chain) in context. Authors' data handling: Amplification from reference gene primers served as the basis for estimated nucleated cell counts. Data came from immunoSEQ multiplex PCR; TCRdb stores just in-frame clones and leaves some out. V, J and clone size derive from that table, while D and trimming were established from the DNA sequence. The table includes about 150,000 clones, approximately 87% detected once. These data originate in a study of blood T cell repertoires in COVID-19. CDR1 MNHEY and CDR2 SMNVEV come from the germline V gene (reference sequence). CDR3 length: 12 residues. V lost 7 bases and J lost 1, with 8 bases in between.

V and J are TRBV27 and TRBJ2-7; a possible D gene is TRBD2 (5 bases). The source material was peripheral blood. This TCR derives from a woman aged 45-65 years with active or convalescent COVID-19. CDR3 region: CASKSGSYEQYF. CDR3 DNA: TGTGCCAGCAAAAGCGGTTCCTACGAGCAGTACTTC.